The present TCR beta chain was sequenced within a study of blood T cell repertoires in COVID-19. Clones were read by immunoSEQ multiplex PCR, and TCRdb kept only the in-frame ones, dropping some. This table holds some 120,000 clones, more than 90% found once. The V gene's germline CDR1 is DFQATT and CDR2 SNEGSKA (reference sequence). The CDR3 runs 14 residues. Germline trimming cut 3 bases from V and 5 bases from J; bases unmatched to any gene: 6. This clonotype was sampled from a man aged 55 to 70 with COVID-19, enrolled during active disease. The chain combines TRBV20-1 with TRBJ2-1; TRBD2 matches 8 bases. Sequencing was performed on peripheral blood. CDR3 sequence reads: CSASPKREHNEQFF. The CDR3 coding sequence is TGCAGTGCTAGTCCCAAGCGGGAGCACAATGAGCAGTTCTTC.